The following is a T cell receptor beta chain sequence with its context. Its specificity is not known. V trimming: 1 base; J trimming: 0 bases; junction bases outside the gene matches: 3. CDR1 is SGHAT, CDR2 FQNNGV, per germline. There are 15 residues in the CDR3. This specimen belongs to a study of shared clonotypes between healthy human individuals. Assay: immunoSEQ multiplex PCR; the TCRdb copy retains only in-frame clones and omits some. Among under 1 million clones, 95% to 97% were seen once, and the ten largest hold under 0.3%. General observations from the study: Rarefaction demonstrated incomplete sorted-subset sequencing despite large depth.

Naive CD8 cells lacked CD45RO, underwent positive selection for CCR7 and left out terminally differentiated effector memory CD45RA+ cells. The chain uses TRBV11-2 and TRBJ2-7; 7 nucleotides match TRBD1. The sequence was obtained from a man under 40 in good health. The sequenced sample consisted of naive CD8+ T cells sorted from blood. The CDR3 here is CASSLGQGSSYEQYF. CDR3 nucleotide sequence: TGTGCCAGCAGCTTAGGACAGGGAAGCTCCTACGAGCAGTACTTC. The full variable domain, rest sourced from reference TRBV11-2 and TRBJ2-7, is EAGVAQSPRYKIIEKRQSVAFWCNPISGHATLYWYQQILGQGPKLLIQFQNNGVVDDSQLPKDRFSAERLKGVDSTLKIQPAKLEDSAVYLCASSLGQGSSYEQYFGPGTRLTVT.